Below are 13 T cell receptor beta chains sequenced from a single sample in a study of T cell responses to AZD1222 COVID-19 vaccine. Libraries were prepared by immunoSEQ multiplex PCR; TCRdb keeps only in-frame clonotypes and omits some of them. This table has about 120,000 clones, roughly 89% appearing once. The sample here was peripheral blood, taken on day 0 of MenACWY control vaccination. The receptors derive from an adult in good health.

The rearrangement links TRBV27 to TRBJ2-3; D remains unclear. V lost 1 base and J 0 bases, leaving 5 bases between the germline ends. The germline V gene has CDR1 MNHEY and CDR2 SMNVEV (reference sequence). The CDR3 contains 14 residues. This CDR3 reads CASSLYSSTDTQYF. CDR3 in DNA: TGTGCCAGCAGTTTATATTCCAGCACAGATACGCAGTATTTT.

The chain recombines TRBV27 with TRBJ1-5; D is undetermined. The germline V and J ends were trimmed by 11 bases and 11 bases, with 16 bases remaining between them. CDR3 length: 11 residues. Germline V CDR1 and CDR2: MNHEY, SMNVEV (reference sequence). CDR3 region: CALSDKGSQHF. Written as DNA, the CDR3 is TGTGCCCTGAGCGACAAGGGTTCCCAGCATTTT.

In DNA, the CDR3 is TGTGCCAGCAGTGCTAGCGGGAGGGACTCAGATACGCAGTATTTT. Residues: CASSASGRDSDTQYF. This chain links TRBV2 with TRBJ2-3; 12 bases match TRBD2. With 4 bases clipped from V and 4 bases from J, the junction kept 3 bases outside the gene matches. The length of the CDR3 is 15 residues. Germline assignment: CDR1 SNHLY and CDR2 FYNNEI. Full variable domain (missing parts from reference TRBV2 and TRBJ2-3): EPEVTQTPSHQVTQMGQEVILRCVPISNHLYFYWYRQILGQKVEFLVSFYNNEISEKSEIFDDQFSVERPDGSNFTLKIRSTKLEDSAMYFCASSASGRDSDTQYFGPGTRLTVL.

The rearrangement joins TRBV3-1 (or the pseudogene TRBV3-2) to TRBJ1-4; the D is unclear. From germline, CDR1 is LGHDT and CDR2 YNNKEL (reference sequence). Trimming shortened V by 3 bases and J by 6 bases, and 14 bases separated the two germline ends. The CDR3 contains 15 residues. The CDR3 spells CASSHRWGKDEKLFF. In DNA form, the CDR3 reads TGTGCCAGCAGCCACCGCTGGGGTAAGGATGAAAAACTGTTTTTT.

In its sample, this clone was seen a few times. This chain uses TRBV6-2 or TRBV6-3 with TRBJ2-7; weak D call: TRBD1 (7 bases). CDR1 and CDR2 from the germline V gene are MNHEY and SVGEGT. V lost 5 bases and J 6 bases, leaving 17 bases between the germline ends. The CDR3 consists of 14 residues. In DNA, the CDR3 is TGTGCCAGCAGTCGCGACAGGGAGGCATCCGAGCAGTACTTC. It translates to CASSRDREASEQYF.

The chain employs TRBV28 and TRBJ2-1; 7 positions agree with TRBD1. Germline-derived CDR1 and CDR2 are MDHEN and SYDVKM. This CDR3 is built from 16 residues. V was pared by 5 bases and J by 1 base, with 8 bases of the junction left unmatched. The CDR3 loop is CASSHDLGQSYNEQFF. The CDR3 region has the DNA TGTGCCAGCAGTCACGACCTGGGACAGTCCTACAATGAGCAGTTCTTC.

The CDR3 region has the DNA TGTGCCAGCAGTGGACAGAAACCCTTTGGCAATCAGCCCCAGCATTTT. Its protein is CASSGQKPFGNQPQHF. The chain has TRBV6-2 or TRBV6-3 and TRBJ1-5; perhaps TRBD1 as D (6 bases). CDR3 length equals 16 residues. Germline V CDR1 and CDR2: MNHEY, SVGEGT. V was trimmed by 5 bases and J by 2 bases, leaving 16 bases between them.

The chain couples TRBV9 to TRBJ1-6, with 7 bases that match TRBD1. The germline gives CDR1 SGDLS, CDR2 YYNGEE. The V segment lost 3 bases and the J segment 5 bases; nucleotides outside the gene matches: 8. The CDR3 contains 16 residues. The CDR3 nucleotides read TGTGCCAGCAGCGACAGGGGATATATCGATAATTCACCCCTCCACTTT. As protein: CASSDRGYIDNSPLHF.

The rearrangement uses TRBV7-9 and TRBJ2-2; TRBD2 might be the D (6 bases). The V end lost 2 bases, the J end lost 2 bases, and 12 bases lay between the germline ends. Germline V gene sequence: CDR1 SEHNR, CDR2 FQNEAQ (reference sequence). This CDR3 is built from 16 residues. CDR3: CASSLRDFLNTGELFF. The CDR3 nucleotides read TGTGCCAGCAGCTTACGGGACTTCCTTAACACCGGGGAGCTGTTTTTT.

The rearrangement joins TRBV5-1 to TRBJ2-3, with D possibly being TRBD2 (5 bases). CDR3 length equals 16 residues. Germline V gene data show CDR1 as SGHRS and CDR2 as YFSETQ. Trimming cost V 2 bases and J 0 bases, with 13 bases left between them. This CDR3 reads CASSFVSGTSTDTQYF. DNA of the CDR3: TGCGCCAGCAGCTTCGTCTCGGGAACTAGCACAGATACGCAGTATTTT.

This clone was counted only a few times. The DNA of the CDR3 is TGTGCCAGCGGTCCCGGGACAGGGTACAATGAGCAGTTCTTC. Translation gives CASGPGTGYNEQFF. J is TRBJ2-1 and V is TRBV7-3; 9 bases match TRBD1. Germline V gives CDR1 SGHTA, CDR2 FQGTGA. The V gene end was trimmed by 8 bases and the J gene end by 4 bases; junction bases not matched to a gene: 6. The length of the CDR3 is 14 residues.

The chain links TRBV24-1 to TRBJ1-3; 8 bases agree with TRBD1. Germline lookup yields CDR1 KGHDR and CDR2 SFDVKD. The CDR3 is 16 amino acids. Unmatched junction bases numbered 3, after V lost 3 bases and J lost 0 bases. The CDR3 sequence is CATSDGQGHSGNTIYF. In nucleotides, the CDR3 is TGTGCCACCAGTGATGGACAGGGCCACTCTGGAAACACCATATATTTT.

The chain has TRBV6-1 and TRBJ1-1; D uncertain. The CDR3 is 14 amino acids. Germline V CDR1 and CDR2: MNHNS, SASEGT. The V end lost 1 base, the J end lost 0 bases, and 6 bases lay between the germline ends. The CDR3 sequence: CASSEGSLNTEAFF. DNA of the CDR3: TGTGCCAGCAGTGAAGGCAGCCTGAACACTGAAGCTTTCTTT.